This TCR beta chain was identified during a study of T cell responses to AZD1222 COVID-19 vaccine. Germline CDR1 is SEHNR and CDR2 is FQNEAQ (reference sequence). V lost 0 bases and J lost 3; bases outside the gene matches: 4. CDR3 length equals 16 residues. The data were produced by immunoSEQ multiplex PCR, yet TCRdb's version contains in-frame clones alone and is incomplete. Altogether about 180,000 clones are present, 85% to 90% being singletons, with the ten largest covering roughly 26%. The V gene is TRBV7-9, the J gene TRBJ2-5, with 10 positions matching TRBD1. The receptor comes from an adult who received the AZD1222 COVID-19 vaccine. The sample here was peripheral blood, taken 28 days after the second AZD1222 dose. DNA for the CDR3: TGTGCCAGCAGCTTAGCGACAGGGGGCCACGAAGAGACCCAGTACTTC. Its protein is CASSLATGGHEETQYF.